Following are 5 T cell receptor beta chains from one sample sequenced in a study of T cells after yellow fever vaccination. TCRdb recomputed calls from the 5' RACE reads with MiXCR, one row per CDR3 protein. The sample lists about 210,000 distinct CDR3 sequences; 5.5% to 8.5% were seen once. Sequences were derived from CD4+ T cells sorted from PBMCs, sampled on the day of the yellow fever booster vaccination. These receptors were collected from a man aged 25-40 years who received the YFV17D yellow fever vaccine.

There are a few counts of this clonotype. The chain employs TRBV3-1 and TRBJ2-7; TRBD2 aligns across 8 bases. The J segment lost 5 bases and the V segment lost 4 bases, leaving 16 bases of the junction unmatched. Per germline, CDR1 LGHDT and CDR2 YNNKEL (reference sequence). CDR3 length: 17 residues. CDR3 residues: CASSLRGSGSGGNEQYF. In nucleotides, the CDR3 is TGTGCCAGCAGCCTTCGAGGCAGCGGGAGTGGGGGAAACGAGCAGTACTTC.

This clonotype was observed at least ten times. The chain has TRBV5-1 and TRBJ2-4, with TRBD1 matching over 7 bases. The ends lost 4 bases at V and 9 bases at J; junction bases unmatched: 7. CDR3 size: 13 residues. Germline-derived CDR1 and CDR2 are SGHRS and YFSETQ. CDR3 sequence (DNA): TGCGCCAGCAGCCCCGGGACAGAATCCATTCAGTACTTC. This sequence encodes CASSPGTESIQYF.

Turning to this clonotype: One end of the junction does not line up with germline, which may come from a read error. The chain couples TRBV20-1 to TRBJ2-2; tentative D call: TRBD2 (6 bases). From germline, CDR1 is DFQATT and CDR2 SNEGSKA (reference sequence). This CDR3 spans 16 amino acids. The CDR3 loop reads CCARDGRHGNTGELFF. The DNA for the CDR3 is TGCTGTGCTAGAGATGGGAGGCACGGAAACACCGGGGAGCTGTTTTTT.

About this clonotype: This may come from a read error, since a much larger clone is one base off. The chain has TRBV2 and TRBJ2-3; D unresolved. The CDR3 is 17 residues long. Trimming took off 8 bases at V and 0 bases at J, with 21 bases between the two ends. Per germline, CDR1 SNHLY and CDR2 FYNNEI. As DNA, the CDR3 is TGTGCCAGCTCAAGTGGTGTTGAGGTACTAAGCACAGATACGCAGTATTTT. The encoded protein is CASSSGVEVLSTDTQYF.

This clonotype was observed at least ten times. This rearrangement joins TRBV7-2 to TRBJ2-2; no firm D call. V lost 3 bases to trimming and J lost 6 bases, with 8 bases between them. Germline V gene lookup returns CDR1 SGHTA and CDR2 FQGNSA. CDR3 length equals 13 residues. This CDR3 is CASSLDVSGELFF. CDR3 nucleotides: TGTGCCAGCAGCTTGGACGTATCCGGGGAGCTGTTTTTT.